Below, 25 T cell receptor beta chains from the same sample are listed, as sequenced in a study of HIV-infected children after antiretroviral therapy interruption. As for treatment: PENTA 11 planned treatment interruption arm or continuous ART arm. RNA-based 3' RACE libraries used unique molecular identifiers. MiXCR was run by TCRdb on the 3' RACE reads, yielding one entry per CDR3 protein. The data hold 90,000 or so distinct CDR3 sequences, with about 7% observed a single time. The source was CD45RA+ CD4+ T cells from PBMCs, pooled from several time points, collected from a donor given antiretroviral therapy, either interrupted or continuous. The subset: naive CD4+ CD45RA+ CD45RO- T cells. These TCRs come from a pool of human donors with HIV.

This clonotype came up many times. The chain combines TRBV7-8 with TRBJ2-7; D tentatively reads TRBD1 or TRBD2 (5 bases each). The V end was cut by 2 bases, the J end by 6 bases, with 8 bases between. The CDR3 length is 12 residues. The germline V gene encodes CDR1 SGHVS and CDR2 FQNEAQ. For the CDR3, the DNA is TGTGCCAGCAGCTTATCGAGGGGCGAGCAGTACTTC. This gives the protein CASSLSRGEQYF.

This clonotype was detected many times. The CDR3 sequence is CASSLPGQGTMTNTEAFF. The DNA of the CDR3 is TGTGCCAGCAGCCTCCCCGGTCAGGGCACGATGACGAACACTGAAGCTTTCTTT. V is TRBV11-2 and J is TRBJ1-1; weak D call: TRBD1 (5 bases). Germline-derived CDR1 and CDR2 are SGHAT and FQNNGV. Trimming removed 5 bases from V and 1 base from J, with 23 bases in between. The CDR3 sequence is 18 residues long.

This clonotype appeared many times. The V call is TRBV18, the J call TRBJ2-2; possibly TRBD1 for D (6 bases). V dropped 4 bases and J dropped 6 bases, with 18 bases sitting between them. The V gene's germline CDR1 is KGHSH and CDR2 LQKENI. The CDR3 has 16 residues. CDR3 coding DNA: TGTGCCAGCTCACTCGGACAGTCCTCTATGGCCGGGGAGCTGTTTTTT. Protein product: CASSLGQSSMAGELFF.

This clonotype was seen ten or more times. The chain is built from TRBV4-1 and TRBJ2-6, with 12 positions matching TRBD2. V trimming: 2 bases; J trimming: 1 base; junction bases outside the gene matches: 0. This CDR3 contains 17 residues. CDR1 MGHRA and CDR2 YSYEKL come from the germline V gene. The CDR3 reads CASSQLAGGSGANVLTF. For the CDR3, the DNA is TGCGCCAGCAGCCAACTAGCGGGGGGGTCTGGGGCCAACGTCCTGACTTTC.

This clonotype was counted many times. The genes are TRBV27 and TRBJ2-5, with 9 positions matching TRBD2. V was clipped by 8 bases and J by 4 bases; unmatched bases: 8. The CDR3 has 14 amino acids. CDR1 is MNHEY, CDR2 SMNVEV, per germline (reference sequence). The CDR3 sequence: CASQLAGVGETQYF. The CDR3 DNA reads as TGTGCCAGCCAATTAGCGGGAGTCGGAGAGACCCAGTACTTC.

This clonotype occurred many times. The gene calls are TRBV20-1 and TRBJ2-7; the D gene is possibly TRBD1 (6 bases). V lost 1 base to trimming and J lost 7 bases, with 11 bases between them. From germline, CDR1 is DFQATT and CDR2 SNEGSKA (reference sequence). CDR3 length equals 12 residues. CDR3 amino acids: CSARVTGREQYF. CDR3 bases: TGCAGTGCTAGAGTGACAGGCCGGGAGCAGTACTTC.

The DNA for the CDR3 is TGTGCCAGTAGTTCCAGTCGAGATACGCAGTATTTT. This translates into CASSSSRDTQYF. This chain joins TRBV19 and TRBJ2-3; no clear D gene. V was clipped by 5 bases and J by 5 bases, with 8 bases between them. The CDR3 spans 12 residues. Germline CDR1 and CDR2: LNHDA and SQIVND (reference sequence).

This clonotype was detected many times. The V and J genes are TRBV12-3 or TRBV12-4 and TRBJ2-7; D may match TRBD1 or TRBD2 (6 bases each). CDR3 length: 13 residues. V lost 7 bases, J lost 7 bases, and 17 bases lay in between. The CDR3 nucleotides read TGTGCCAGCACCCCCGTGGGGGGCGGAGAGCAGTACTTC. Its protein product is CASTPVGGGEQYF.

This clonotype appeared many times. J is TRBJ2-1 and V is TRBV1; the table's D call, TRBD2, was not checked against the DNA. TRBV1 is noted as a pseudogene. The CDR3 spans 18 residues. CDR3 in DNA: TGCACCAGCAGCCAAGAAGGGACTAGCGGGAGGACAGACAATGAGCAGTTCTTC. It specifies CTSSQEGTSGRTDNEQFF.

This chain joins TRBV19 and TRBJ1-3; D is ambiguous. The CDR3 loop spans 12 amino acids. The germline gives CDR1 LNHDA, CDR2 SQIVND (reference sequence). V gave up 2 bases and J gave up 7 bases, with 6 bases separating them. This CDR3 reads CASSINGNTIYF. Written as DNA, the CDR3 is TGTGCCAGTAGTATAAATGGGAACACCATATATTTT.

This clonotype was counted at least ten times. The chain has TRBV4-2 and TRBJ2-5; the D call may be TRBD1 or TRBD2 (5 bases each). The V and J ends lost 0 bases and 3 bases respectively, with 20 bases between them. Germline V lookup: CDR1 LGHNA, CDR2 YNFKEQ. This CDR3 has 18 residues. CDR3 bases: TGTGCCAGCAGCCAAGAGGCCCCTCATGGGACGGGCAAAGAGACCCAGTACTTC. Translated, it gives CASSQEAPHGTGKETQYF.

The genes are TRBV2 and TRBJ2-3; 11 nucleotides line up with TRBD2. J gave up 0 bases and V 6 bases, and 5 bases lay outside the gene matches. CDR1 SNHLY and CDR2 FYNNEI come from the germline V gene. The CDR3 consists of 16 residues. In DNA, the CDR3 is TGTGCCAGCAGAATGGGACTAGCGGATAGCACAGATACGCAGTATTTT. Translation: CASRMGLADSTDTQYF.

Ten or more counts support this clonotype. The chain combines TRBV10-3 with TRBJ2-7; perhaps TRBD1 as D (5 bases). The length of the CDR3 is 14 residues. Trimming took 5 bases from V and 2 from J, leaving 13 bases between them. Looked up from germline, CDR1 is ENHRY and CDR2 is SYGVKD. CDR3 sequence: CAISQGVLAYEQYF. The CDR3 nucleotides read TGTGCCATCAGTCAGGGCGTCCTCGCCTACGAGCAGTACTTC.

This chain joins TRBV28 and TRBJ1-6; D unresolved. The CDR3 sequence is 16 residues long. V was pared by 3 bases and J by 0 bases, with 9 bases between. Per the germline V gene, CDR1 is MDHEN and CDR2 is SYDVKM. The CDR3 DNA reads TGTGCCAGCAGTTTCGGGCTGCACTCCTATAATTCACCCCTCCACTTT. Its translation: CASSFGLHSYNSPLHF.

This chain uses TRBV23-1 with TRBJ2-7, with D possibly matching TRBD2 (6 bases). TRBV23-1 is placed among ORFs of uncertain function. V lost 2 bases and J 0 bases, leaving 11 bases between the germline ends. The CDR3 contains 15 residues. The CDR3 region has the DNA TGCGCCAGCAGTCAAGAGACTAGTCCCTCCTACGAGCAGTACTTC. It translates to CASSQETSPSYEQYF.

The rearrangement uses TRBV7-2 and TRBJ2-3; maybe TRBD1 (5 bases). The CDR3 runs to 17 residues. With 1 base removed from V and 0 bases from J, the gap between germline ends came to 14 bases. Germline loops: CDR1 SGHTA, CDR2 FQGNSA. The CDR3 coding sequence is TGTGCCAGCAGCTTAGAAGGGGCAGCTCTAAGCACAGATACGCAGTATTTT. Protein: CASSLEGAALSTDTQYF.

This clonotype was detected only a few times. The chain links TRBV7-1 to TRBJ2-3; 9 positions match TRBD1. TRBV7-1 is an open reading frame whose function is uncertain. CDR3 length: 14 residues. The V segment lost 3 bases and the J segment 4 bases; nucleotides outside the gene matches: 2. CDR3 loop: CASSSGQGADTQYF. The CDR3 DNA is TGTGCCAGCAGCTCGGGACAGGGCGCAGATACGCAGTATTTT.

In this sample, this clonotype turned up a few times. This chain connects TRBV10-3 to TRBJ1-2; D may be TRBD1 (5 bases). Trimming took off 6 bases at V and 8 bases at J, with 16 bases between the two ends. CDR3 length equals 13 residues. CDR1 and CDR2 (germline): ENHRY, SYGVKD. Here the CDR3 DNA reads TGTGCCATCAGCGCCGGGACGGCGAGGGGCTACACCTTC. Its translation: CAISAGTARGYTF.

This clonotype was found many times. The CDR3 nucleotides read TGTGCCAGCAGCGTTGAACGGTGGAATGAGCAGTTCTTC. Its protein product is CASSVERWNEQFF. This rearrangement joins TRBV9 to TRBJ2-1; D is undetermined. V lost 2 bases, J lost 7 bases, and 10 bases lay in between. Germline V lookup: CDR1 SGDLS, CDR2 YYNGEE. The CDR3 has 13 amino acids.

This clonotype was seen at least ten times. The chain links TRBV9 to TRBJ2-3, with D uncertain. Trimming took 2 bases from V and 3 from J, leaving 10 bases between them. The CDR3 extends over 14 amino acids. Germline values: CDR1 SGDLS, CDR2 YYNGEE. DNA for the CDR3: TGTGCCAGCAGCGTTGACGGAAGGACAGATACGCAGTATTTT. Its translation: CASSVDGRTDTQYF.

At least ten counts were recorded for this clonotype. The chain carries TRBV11-3 and TRBJ1-1; a weak D match, TRBD1 (5 bases). V was shortened by 8 bases and J by 0 bases, with 13 bases between the two germline ends. The germline V gene encodes CDR1 SGHNT and CDR2 YENEEA. There are 14 residues in the CDR3. DNA of the CDR3: TGTGCCAGCCGCGAGACAGATTTGAACACTGAAGCTTTCTTT. This sequence encodes CASRETDLNTEAFF.

This clonotype was recorded at least ten times. The chain combines TRBV12-3 or TRBV12-4 with TRBJ2-7, with a weak D call TRBD2 (5 bases). V shed 6 bases and J shed 0 bases, with 12 bases lying between them. The CDR3 totals 14 residues. In DNA form, the CDR3 reads TGTGCCAGCAGCCGACTATCTGCCTCCTACGAGCAGTACTTC. It yields the protein CASSRLSASYEQYF.

This clonotype was observed at least ten times. The CDR3 sequence: CASSIDLGGEAFF. The CDR3 DNA is TGTGCCAGTAGTATAGATCTAGGGGGTGAAGCTTTCTTT. V and J are TRBV19 and TRBJ1-1, with D possibly matching TRBD1 (6 bases). The ends were cut back, 0 bases at V and 7 bases at J, with 9 bases in the middle. The CDR3 has 13 residues. Germline values: CDR1 LNHDA, CDR2 SQIVND (reference sequence).

This clonotype was picked up many times. The chain is built from TRBV20-1 and TRBJ1-6; D call uncertain. This CDR3 region has 14 residues. Trimming pared 0 bases from V and 7 bases from J, leaving 10 bases between. Germline CDR1 and CDR2: DFQATT and SNEGSKA (reference sequence). The CDR3 region has the DNA TGCAGTGCTAGAGATCGGGCGAGGAATTCACCCCTCCACTTT. Protein product: CSARDRARNSPLHF.

This clonotype came up many times. The rearrangement uses TRBV3-1 and TRBJ2-7; 7 nucleotides match TRBD1. The CDR3 loop spans 13 amino acids. The junction had 3 bases not matched to a gene; V was cut back by 2 bases and J by 5 bases. Germline-derived CDR1 and CDR2 are LGHDT and YNNKEL (reference sequence). CDR3 sequence: CASSQRQGHEQYF. The CDR3 region has the DNA TGTGCCAGCAGCCAACGACAGGGCCACGAGCAGTACTTC.